The 5 T cell receptor beta chains given below trace back to one sample, sequenced in a study of identical twins. TCRdb ran MiXCR on the 5' RACE reads and lists one entry per CDR3 protein. This table has 640,000 or so distinct CDR3 sequences, over 5% appearing once. The sample was naive T cells sorted from blood. The receptors shown here come from a man aged 18 to 30 in good health.

This clonotype was seen many times. This chain connects TRBV7-6 to TRBJ1-1, with a weak D call TRBD1 (5 bases). The CDR3 is 14 amino acids. V was cut by 5 bases and J by 9 bases, with 19 bases left in between. Germline values: CDR1 SGHVS, CDR2 FNYEAQ. CDR3 sequence reads: CASSPTDTTGKAFF. The CDR3 nucleotides are TGTGCCAGCAGCCCTACGGACACCACGGGGAAAGCTTTCTTT.

The chain has TRBV27 and TRBJ2-4; D may be TRBD2 (5 bases). This CDR3 is 16 amino acids long. The V end was cut by 2 bases, the J end by 3 bases, with 14 bases between. In germline, CDR1 is MNHEY, CDR2 SMNVEV (reference sequence). The CDR3, as DNA: TGTGCCAGCAGTTTACGTCCTAGCAGAGACAAAAACATTCAGTACTTC. Amino acids: CASSLRPSRDKNIQYF.

The chain recombines TRBV7-2 with TRBJ1-1, with D tentatively TRBD1 (5 bases). Per germline, CDR1 SGHTA and CDR2 FQGNSA. V was shortened by 1 base and J by 0 bases, with 12 bases between the two germline ends. This CDR3 comprises 16 residues. CDR3 bases: TGTGCCAGCAGCTTAGGAGGGACCGTTATGAACACTGAAGCTTTCTTT. It translates to CASSLGGTVMNTEAFF.

The chain is built from TRBV7-2 and TRBJ2-1; D might be TRBD1 or TRBD2, each matching 6 bases. CDR3 length: 15 amino acids. Trimming took off 2 bases at V and 10 bases at J, with 18 bases between the two ends. Germline V lookup: CDR1 SGHTA, CDR2 FQGNSA. The CDR3 loop is CASSLSLIGGLEQFF. CDR3 sequence (DNA): TGTGCCAGCAGCTTAAGCTTAATTGGGGGGCTCGAGCAGTTCTTC.

On this clonotype itself: One junction end disagrees with the germline gene, perhaps due to a read error. This chain joins TRBV5-1 and TRBJ1-1; 8 positions match TRBD1. The CDR3 extends over 14 amino acids. The germline V gene has CDR1 SGHRS and CDR2 YFSETQ. The CDR3 sequence: CASSVGQGGTEAYF. The CDR3 DNA follows: TGCGCCAGCAGCGTCGGACAGGGAGGCACTGAAGCTTACTTT.